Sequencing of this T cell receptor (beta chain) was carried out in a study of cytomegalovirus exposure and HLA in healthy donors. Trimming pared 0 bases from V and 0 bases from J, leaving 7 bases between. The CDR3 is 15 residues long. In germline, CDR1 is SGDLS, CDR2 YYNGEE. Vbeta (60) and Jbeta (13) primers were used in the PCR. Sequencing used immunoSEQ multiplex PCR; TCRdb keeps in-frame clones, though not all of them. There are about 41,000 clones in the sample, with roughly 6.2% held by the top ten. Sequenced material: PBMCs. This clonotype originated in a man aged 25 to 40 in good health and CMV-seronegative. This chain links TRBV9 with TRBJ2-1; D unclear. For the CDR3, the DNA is TGTGCCAGCAGCGTAGTACCGGGCTCCTACAATGAGCAGTTCTTC. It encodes CASSVVPGSYNEQFF.